This T cell receptor (beta chain) was sequenced for a study of CD8+ T cells in alopecia areata (dated by TCRdb to 2016 to 2019). General notes on the study: In both human patients and the C3H/HeJ mouse model, the study applied high-throughput TCRbeta sequencing to look at T cell clonal expansion in alopecia areata. Amplification of TCRbeta CDR3 regions was done by immunoSEQ multiplex PCR using 35 Vbeta forward primers and 13 Jbeta reverse primers. The RNA source kit depended on sample type: the PAXgene miRNA kit for fixed scalp, the miRNeasy kit for PBMCs, and the RNeasy kit for mouse skin. Scalp clonality was compared across normal scalp (n=4), patchy alopecia areata scalp (n=8), and alopecia totalis/universalis scalp (n=8). In humans, TCRbeta sequencing was performed on scalp tissue and on sorted CD4+ and CD8+ peripheral blood T cells from healthy controls and from patients with patchy or totalis/universalis alopecia areata. Broader findings and caveats from the paper: Scalp TCR repertoire analysis is complicated because resident alphabeta T cells in normal human skin are also sequenced, whereas mouse skin is dominated by gammadelta T cells. Shared TCR sequences between patients were less evident than in mice, which may be partly attributable to HLA diversity in the patient population. Higher clonality and more expanded CD8+ clones were observed in lesional scalp than in normal scalp, particularly in alopecia totalis/universalis, a finding suggestive of antigenic drive.

PBMCs were isolated by density centrifugation and stained for CD3, CD4 and CD8, after which CD4+ and CD8+ T cells were sorted on a FACSAria. Scalp biopsies and blood samples were provided by unaffected controls. From the germline V gene, CDR1 is SQVTM and CDR2 is ANQGSEA. The CDR3, cysteine through phenylalanine, is 11 amino acids long. Just the 33-base CDR3 DNA is kept, in frame starting at base 1. V is shortened by 0 bases, J by 7 bases, and the region joining them spans 4 bases. Library creation used the immunoSEQ multiplex PCR assay. RNA was extracted from all samples and reverse transcribed into cDNA, which served as template for TCR sequencing. First-strand cDNA was synthesized with SuperScript III using a 2:1 mix of oligo-dT and random hexamers. A synthetic immune receptor repertoire was used to measure amplification bias, and any remaining bias was corrected computationally. In the paper's pipeline: Raw reads were preprocessed for error removal, and CDR3 was defined according to IMGT conventions as running from the conserved cysteine to phenylalanine. Clonality was computed by normalizing Shannon entropy by log2 of the number of productive unique TCRs and subtracting the result from 1. Whether each scalp clone was CD4 or CD8 was inferred by checking scalp TCRbeta sequences against the CD4 and CD8 repertoires from sorted blood. What TCRdb holds here is the immuneACCESS table cut down to in-frame rearrangements. Part of the clones is not present; checked against another copy, under half of the missing clones reflect an unresolved V gene, and the others are unexplained. That table is the source of V, J and clone size, and D and trimming were worked out from the DNA. Here the sample has 200,000 or so clones; around three fifths occur a single time. Nearly 5% of the sample is taken by the ten largest.

In the case of this clone: Its antigen is not yet known. Base qualities are not recorded, but no much larger clone differs from it by a single base.

The sample taken for sequencing was CD8+ T cells sorted from blood. This receptor chain uses TRBV29-1 and TRBJ2-4, with the D gene uncertain. The TCR comes from a human donor in good health. Read as DNA, the sequence is TGCAGCGTTGAAGATCAGAACATTCAGTACTTC. Translated, this is CSVEDQNIQYF.